Described below is a single TCR beta chain sequence and its context. Authors' processing steps: Reference gene primer amplification in the assay estimated nucleated cell counts. Method: immunoSEQ multiplex PCR; TCRdb's copy keeps in-frame clones and lacks some. The DNA gave D and trimming, while V, J and clone size come from that table. This table holds over 200,000 clones, 85% to 90% found once. Germline values: CDR1 MDHEN, CDR2 SYDVKM. V was pared by 11 bases and J by 2 bases, with 12 bases between. The CDR3 covers 12 residues. These data are taken from a study of blood T cell repertoires in COVID-19. Overall study context: PBMCs, B-cell-depleted T cells, or T cells provided the cDNA or gDNA that made up the material.

Clinical history reported by participants formed the basis on which cohorts were assigned. Symptom resolution, clearance, or two negative PCRs marked the recovered donors of Cohort 3. The receptor was isolated from a man younger than 30 who had recovered from COVID-19. V and J are TRBV28 and TRBJ1-2, with D possibly being TRBD1 (5 bases). Sequencing was performed on PBMCs or T cells enriched from blood (not recorded which). In DNA form, the CDR3 reads TGTGCCGCGGGGGGTTTGAACTATGGCTACACCTTC. It yields the protein CAAGGLNYGYTF.